This T cell receptor (beta chain) is drawn from a study of blood T cell repertoires in COVID-19 (dated by TCRdb to the early 2020s). Study-level background: Samples from collaborators originated in the United States, Italy and Spain and spanned both the acute and convalescent phases of COVID-19. Subjects who had been exposed to COVID-19, were actively infected with it, or had recovered from it provided the deeply sampled blood TCRbeta repertoires that made up the dataset. Sample metadata almost always included a de-identified subject ID, COVID-19 status, age in years and sex. The prospective study material was composed of cDNA or gDNA derived from T cells, B-cell-depleted T cells, or PBMCs. The repertoires were released in a freely available public database meant as a resource for research on the immune response to SARS-CoV-2. The samples were drawn from the first 160 participants of the ongoing ImmuneRACE study and from 950 to 1,500 subjects provided by 6 global collaborators. Where available, HLA class I and class II types were taken from metadata supplied by the sample provider and were not determined by assay-based typing. The paper as a whole reports these results and caveats: The quantity of clinical and demographic metadata differed by source and by participant and was supplied without curation.

As regards this clone: Its binding antigen is unknown. Per-base quality was not reported, and no clone a single base away is much larger than it.

Taken from the germline V gene, the CDR1 and CDR2 loops are SGHRS and YFSETQ. The CDR3 holds 15 amino acids from the cysteine to the phenylalanine. The kept DNA is CDR3 alone, 45 bases in frame from the first base. Trimming leaves V shorter by 3 bases and J shorter by 6 bases, with the junction holding 8 bases beyond the gene matches. In Seattle, one collaborating source enrolled patients while the infection was active and tracked those patients longitudinally over the course of disease. Whole blood was collected in K2EDTA tubes by collaborating institutions according to the institutions' own protocols. Collaborator samples were shipped for TCRbeta analysis as frozen whole blood, isolated PBMCs, or DNA extracted from either sample type. The immunoSEQ Assay, a bias-controlled multiplex PCR, was used to amplify TCRbeta CDR3 regions from genomic DNA. In the source study's methods: The number of nucleated cells in each sample was estimated from the amplification of reference gene primers within the assay. To quantify the absolute abundance of each unique TCRbeta CDR3 rearrangement, sequence reads were collapsed and filtered. For each sample, productive Simpson clonality was calculated as the square root of Simpson's diversity index over productive rearrangements. TCRdb stores this immuneACCESS table with in-frame sequences only. Part of the clones is absent; in the studies checked, under half of the shortfall reflects unresolved V genes, and no reason is known for the rest. V, J and clone size were drawn from that table, and D and trimming were deduced from the DNA. Here the sample has about 140,000 clones; about 87% occur a single time. The ten largest clonotypes hold around 2.3% of the sample.

The sequence links TRBV5-1 to TRBJ1-5, with 8 bases in between that match TRBD1. The sample was peripheral blood. The TCR comes from a human donor with COVID-19, enrolled during active disease. The donor label of this sample is uncertain. The bases read TGCGCCAGCAGCTCGACCGGACAGGGAGGTCAGCCCCAGCATTTT. Its coded protein is CASSSTGQGGQPQHF.